This T cell receptor (beta chain) comes out of a study of T cell clonality in common variable immunodeficiency. CDR3 length equals 14 residues. CDR1 is SGHTA and CDR2 is FQGNSA in the germline V gene. Trimming cost V 0 bases and J 3 bases, with 9 bases left between them. The protocol was immunoSEQ multiplex PCR, while the TCRdb copy is restricted to in-frame clones and leaves out a portion. Recorded here are 11,000 to 15,000 clones, none singletons. Study results and caveats: Fewer deletions and N-nucleotide insertions were reportedly seen in common variable immunodeficiency TCR beta sequences.

This clone has only a few counts. Its target is not known. The read gets to within 3 residues of the CDR3 end, and the germline J gene fills in the rest. No CVID subject was ill or on immunomodulatory drugs when sampled. The source material was peripheral blood mononuclear cells. The rearrangement uses TRBV7-2 and TRBJ2-7; D is possibly TRBD1 or TRBD2 (5 bases each). The source is a human donor with common variable immunodeficiency. The CDR3 bases that were read are TGTGCCAGCAGCTTAGCCGCAGGGAGCTACGAG. Its protein is CASSLAAGSYE. The complete CDR3 protein is CASSLAAGSYEQYF.